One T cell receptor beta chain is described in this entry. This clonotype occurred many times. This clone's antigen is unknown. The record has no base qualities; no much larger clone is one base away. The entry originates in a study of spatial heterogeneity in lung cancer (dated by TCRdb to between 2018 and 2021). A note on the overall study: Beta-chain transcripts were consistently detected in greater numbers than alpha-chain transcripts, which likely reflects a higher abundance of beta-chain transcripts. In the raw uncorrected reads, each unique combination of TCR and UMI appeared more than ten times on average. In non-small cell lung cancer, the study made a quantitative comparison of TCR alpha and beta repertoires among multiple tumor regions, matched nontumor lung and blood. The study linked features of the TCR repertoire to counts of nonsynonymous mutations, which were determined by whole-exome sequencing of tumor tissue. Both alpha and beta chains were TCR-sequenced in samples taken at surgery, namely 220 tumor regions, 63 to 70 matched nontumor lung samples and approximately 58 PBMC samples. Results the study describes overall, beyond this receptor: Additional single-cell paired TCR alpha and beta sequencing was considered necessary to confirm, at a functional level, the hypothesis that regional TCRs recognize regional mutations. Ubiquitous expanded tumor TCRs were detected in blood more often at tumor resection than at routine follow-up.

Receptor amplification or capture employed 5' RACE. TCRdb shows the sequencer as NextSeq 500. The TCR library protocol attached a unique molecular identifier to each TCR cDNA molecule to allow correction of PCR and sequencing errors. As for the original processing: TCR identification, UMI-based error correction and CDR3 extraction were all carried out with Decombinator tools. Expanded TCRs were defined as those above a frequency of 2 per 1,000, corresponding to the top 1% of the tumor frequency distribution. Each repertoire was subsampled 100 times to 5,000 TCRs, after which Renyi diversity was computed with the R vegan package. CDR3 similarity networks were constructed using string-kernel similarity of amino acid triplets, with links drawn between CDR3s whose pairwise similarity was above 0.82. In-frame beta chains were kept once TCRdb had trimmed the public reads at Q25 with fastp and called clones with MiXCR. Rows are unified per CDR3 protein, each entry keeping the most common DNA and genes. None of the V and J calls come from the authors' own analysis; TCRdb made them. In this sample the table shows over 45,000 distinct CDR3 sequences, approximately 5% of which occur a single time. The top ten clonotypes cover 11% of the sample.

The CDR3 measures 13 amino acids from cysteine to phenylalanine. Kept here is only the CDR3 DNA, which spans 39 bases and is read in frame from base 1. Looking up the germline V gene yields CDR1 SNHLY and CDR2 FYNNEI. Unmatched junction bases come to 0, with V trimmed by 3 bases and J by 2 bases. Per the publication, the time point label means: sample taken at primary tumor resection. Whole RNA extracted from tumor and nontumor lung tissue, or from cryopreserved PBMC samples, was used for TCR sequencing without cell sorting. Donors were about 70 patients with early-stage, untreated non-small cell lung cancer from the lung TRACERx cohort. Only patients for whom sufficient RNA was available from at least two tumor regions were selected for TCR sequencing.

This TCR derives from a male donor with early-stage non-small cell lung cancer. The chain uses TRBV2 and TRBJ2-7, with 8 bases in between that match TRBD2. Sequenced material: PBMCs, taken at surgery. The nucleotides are TGTGCCAGCAGTGAGGGACTAGCCTACGAGCAGTACTTC. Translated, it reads CASSEGLAYEQYF.